At least ten counts were recorded for the clone carrying this TCR beta chain. The data derive from a study of early T cells in non-severe SARS-CoV-2 infection. CDR1 MNHEY and CDR2 SMNVEV come from the germline V gene (reference sequence). This CDR3 spans 14 amino acids. Trimming left V 8 bases short and J 8 bases short, with 21 bases between. cDNA molecules, individually, were tagged with unique molecular identifiers. TCRdb re-derived calls from the 5' RACE reads in MiXCR, one entry per CDR3 protein. The data contain more than 90,000 distinct CDR3 sequences, less than 15% of them singletons. The receptor comes from an adult who was a healthcare worker with PCR-confirmed SARS-CoV-2 infection or an uninfected control (not recorded which). The source material was whole blood. The chain combines TRBV27 with TRBJ1-1, with D possibly being TRBD1 (5 bases). CDR3 region: CASLKAGSVSEAFF. CDR3 in DNA: TGTGCCAGCCTCAAGGCAGGGTCAGTGTCGGAAGCTTTCTTT.